The rows below give T cell receptor beta chains drawn from one sample of a study of OX40 agonist ivuxolimab in advanced cancers. The data were produced by immunoSEQ multiplex PCR, yet TCRdb's version contains in-frame clones alone and is incomplete. The repertoire consists of about 80,000 clones, with 90% to 95% occurring once and the leading ten covering approximately 5%. This sample comprised CD4+ or CD8+ T cells sorted from blood, obtained in a trial of the OX40 agonist ivuxolimab. The receptors stem from an adult with an advanced solid tumor such as melanoma, head and neck, liver or kidney cancer. Both conserved end residues are part of each CDR3. A D gene is named only where the DNA matches it firmly. Some rows have no size entry. The others give once, few or many, or a class for an expanded clone.

j_call	v_call	d_call	clone_size	cdr3_nt	cdr3_aa
TRBJ2-5	TRBV28	.	once	TGTGCCAGCAGTTTCTCAGTGAGCCAGTACTTC	CASSFSVSQYF
TRBJ1-1	TRBV30	.	.	TGTGCCTGGAATGGGAGGGGGACTGGCGAAGCTTTCTTT	CAWNGRGTGEAFF
TRBJ1-1	TRBV7-3	.	.	TGTGCCAGCAGACAAACAGGGAGCCCTGAAGCTTTCTTT	CASRQTGSPEAFF
TRBJ1-4	TRBV18	.	.	TGTGCCAGCTCACCAAGCCCGACAACTAATGAAAAACTGTTTTTT	CASSPSPTTNEKLFF
TRBJ1-2	TRBV4-2	TRBD1	few	TGTGCCAGCAGCCAGATGGGACAGGTCAACGGCTACACCTTC	CASSQMGQVNGYTF
TRBJ2-1	TRBV7-2	.	.	TGTGCCAGCAGCTTTGGGGCAGTCTCCAATGAGCAGTTCTTC	CASSFGAVSNEQFF
TRBJ2-3	TRBV7-2	TRBD2	.	TGTGCCAGCAGCTTTCCCATTAGCGGGAGGGCCGGAGATACGCAGTATTTT	CASSFPISGRAGDTQYF
TRBJ2-5	TRBV30	TRBD2	.	TGTGCCTGGAGTGTATTTGGGGGGGGAGAGACCCAGTACTTC	CAWSVFGGGETQYF
TRBJ1-1	TRBV5-1	.	once	TGCGCCAGCAGGAGGGCTTCGGACACTGAAGCTTTCTTT	CASRRASDTEAFF
TRBJ2-3	TRBV6-1	TRBD2	.	TGTGCCTGCAAACCGGGACTAGCATCAGATACGCAGTATTTT	CACKPGLASDTQYF
TRBJ2-2	TRBV5-6	.	.	TGTGCCAGCAGCCCGACCCTAATTTTCACCGGGGAGCTGTTTTTT	CASSPTLIFTGELFF
TRBJ2-5	TRBV5-1	.	.	TGCGCCAGCAGCTTGACAACCGGAGAGACCCAGTACTTC	CASSLTTGETQYF
TRBJ2-5	TRBV27	TRBD2	.	TGTGCCAGCAGAAAAGCGGGGACTCAGGAGACCCAGTACTTC	CASRKAGTQETQYF
TRBJ1-1	TRBV7-3	.	.	TGTGCCAGCAGCGTCCAAGGGGGTACTGAAGCTTTCTTT	CASSVQGGTEAFF
TRBJ2-7	TRBV27	.	.	TGTGCCAGCAGTTTAAAGGGGGCGGGGTACGAGCAGTACTTC	CASSLKGAGYEQYF
TRBJ2-1	TRBV7-8	.	.	TGTGCCAGCAGCTCACAGGGACTATTCCCCACCAATGAGCAGTTCTTC	CASSSQGLFPTNEQFF
TRBJ1-2	TRBV7-8	.	.	TGTGCCAGCAGCTTATTACAGGGAAGCGGCCCCTATGGCTACACCTTC	CASSLLQGSGPYGYTF
TRBJ1-2	TRBV5-1	TRBD1	.	TGCGCCAGCAGCTTGGAAGGGACAGGGGGCGGCTACACCTTC	CASSLEGTGGGYTF
TRBJ2-1	TRBV11-3	.	.	TGTGCCAGCAGCTTAGCGTCCAACAATGAGCAGTTCTTC	CASSLASNNEQFF
TRBJ2-3	TRBV7-8	TRBD2	few	TGTGCCAGCAGCTTCCTCGCAGGGAGGGTCATAGATACGCAGTATTTT	CASSFLAGRVIDTQYF
TRBJ1-5	TRBV2	.	.	TGTGCCAGCAGGGTCCTGCCCCTACAAAATCAGCCCCAGCATTTT	CASRVLPLQNQPQHF
TRBJ2-3	TRBV28	.	.	TGTGCCAGCAGTATAGGACCGGGAGATACGCAGTATTTT	CASSIGPGDTQYF
TRBJ2-3	TRBV19	TRBD2	.	TGTGCCAGTAATCCACTAGCGGGTAAAGCAGATACGCAGTATTTT	CASNPLAGKADTQYF
TRBJ2-2	TRBV7-3	.	.	TGTGCCAGCAGCTTAAACCGACACGGGGAGCTGTTTTTT	CASSLNRHGELFF
TRBJ2-3	TRBV11-2	.	.	TGTGCCAGCAGCCCCGACTTCACAGATACGCAGTATTTT	CASSPDFTDTQYF
TRBJ2-1	TRBV7-3	TRBD2	.	TGTGCCAGCAGCTTGAGCGGGAGGAGGGGCAATGAGCAGTTCTTC	CASSLSGRRGNEQFF
TRBJ1-5	TRBV7-2	.	once	TGTGCCAGCAGCTTATACGATCAGCCCCAGCATTTT	CASSLYDQPQHF
TRBJ2-1	TRBV28	TRBD1	once	TGTGCCAGCGGCTCTCGGACAGGCGTCTACAATGAGCAGTTCTTC	CASGSRTGVYNEQFF
TRBJ1-6	TRBV5-1	.	.	TGCGCCAGCAGCTCAGGGCTGGATTCACCCCTCCACTTT	CASSSGLDSPLHF
TRBJ2-7	TRBV27	TRBD2	.	TGTGCCAGCAGCCAAACTAGCGGGTCCCTCTACGAGCAGTACTTC	CASSQTSGSLYEQYF
TRBJ1-1	TRBV28	.	once	TGTGCCGCCTCCGGGACACCGAACACTGAAGCTTTCTTT	CAASGTPNTEAFF
TRBJ2-7	TRBV2	TRBD2	.	TGTGCCAGCAGGGACCCCGGACTAGCGGGAGGGTATGAGCAGTACTTC	CASRDPGLAGGYEQYF
TRBJ2-3	TRBV6-1	.	.	TGTGCCAGCAGTGAATTTTTGGATACGCAGTATTTT	CASSEFLDTQYF
TRBJ2-2	TRBV5-1	TRBD1	.	TGCGCCAGCAGCGGGACAGGGAACACCGGGGAGCTGTTTTTT	CASSGTGNTGELFF
TRBJ1-1	TRBV19	TRBD1	.	TGTGCCAGTAGTATCCGACAGGGAGGGACTGAAGCTTTCTTT	CASSIRQGGTEAFF
TRBJ2-7	TRBV6-5	.	.	TGTGCCAGCAGTTACTCTAGGAAATCCTACGAGCAGTACTTC	CASSYSRKSYEQYF
TRBJ2-5	TRBV18	.	.	TGTGCCAGCTTACAGGACCCTCAGATGAAGACCCAGTACTTC	CASLQDPQMKTQYF
TRBJ2-1	TRBV6-6	TRBD2	.	TGTGCCAGCAGTTCCTCCCCGGGAGGGCAGTACAATGAGCAGTTCTTC	CASSSSPGGQYNEQFF
TRBJ2-2	TRBV5-1	.	.	TGCGCCAGCAGCCCGGAGAACACCGGGGAGCTGTTTTTT	CASSPENTGELFF
TRBJ2-1	TRBV5-6	TRBD2	.	TGTGCCAGCAGCGGCCCCGGGACTAGCGGGGGGCCGTACAATGAGCAGTTCTTC	CASSGPGTSGGPYNEQFF
TRBJ2-2	TRBV27	TRBD2	.	TGTGCCAGCAGTTGGGGAGGGACGAACACCGGGGAGCTGTTTTTT	CASSWGGTNTGELFF
TRBJ1-5	TRBV18	TRBD1	.	TGTGCCAGCTCATCCGGACAGGATTGGCATCAGCCCCAGCATTTT	CASSSGQDWHQPQHF
TRBJ1-5	TRBV6-6	.	.	TGTGCCAGCAGCGAATACCAGCCCCAGCATTTT	CASSEYQPQHF
TRBJ2-2	TRBV14	.	.	TGTGCCAGCCGGGACGCGGACAACACCGGGGAGCTGTTTTTT	CASRDADNTGELFF
TRBJ1-5	TRBV19	.	.	TGTGCCAGTAGTATAGTCGACAGGCCTAATCAGCCCCAGCATTTT	CASSIVDRPNQPQHF
TRBJ1-1	TRBV5-1	.	.	TGCGCCAGCAGCTTGCCAACAAATGAAGCTTTCTTT	CASSLPTNEAFF
TRBJ1-1	TRBV29-1	.	.	TGCAGCGTTGTCCCTACAGGAAACACTGAAGCTTTCTTT	CSVVPTGNTEAFF
TRBJ1-2	TRBV2	TRBD1	.	TGTGCCAGCAGTCGCCAACAGGGGAGAGATTATGGCTACACCTTC	CASSRQQGRDYGYTF
TRBJ2-3	TRBV19	TRBD1	once	TGTGCCAGTACAGGGACAGACACAGATACGCAGTATTTT	CASTGTDTDTQYF
TRBJ1-3	TRBV18	TRBD1	.	TGTGCCAGCTCAACCGGGACAGGGCCTGGAAACACCATATATTTT	CASSTGTGPGNTIYF
TRBJ1-5	TRBV28	.	.	TGTGCCAGCAGTTTATGGCCGGAATCTCAGCCCCAGCATTTT	CASSLWPESQPQHF
TRBJ2-6	TRBV19	.	.	TGTGCCAGTAGTCAACTCTGGGCGGCAGAGGGGGCCAACGTCCTGACTTTC	CASSQLWAAEGANVLTF
TRBJ2-1	TRBV9	.	.	TGTGCCAGCAGCGTAGATTCGTGGCGGGCAAGTGGGACCAATGAGCAGTTCTTC	CASSVDSWRASGTNEQFF
TRBJ2-7	TRBV29-1	.	.	TGCAGCGTTGACGAGGACGCTGACCACGAGCAGTACTTC	CSVDEDADHEQYF
TRBJ2-3	TRBV5-6	TRBD2	.	TGTGCCAGCAGCTTGTTTTCCGGGACTAGCGGCATAGATACGCAGTATTTT	CASSLFSGTSGIDTQYF
TRBJ2-2	TRBV7-6	.	.	TGTGCCAGCAGCCCCCGACAGGCTTGGACCGGGGAGCTGTTTTTT	CASSPRQAWTGELFF
TRBJ2-7	TRBV28	.	.	TGTGCCAGCAGCGATGTAGCCCGTTGGACAGCCTACGAGCAGTACTTC	CASSDVARWTAYEQYF
TRBJ1-1	TRBV11-3	.	.	TGTGCCAGCAGCCGCGGACAGTTTATGAACACTGAAGCTTTCTTT	CASSRGQFMNTEAFF
TRBJ2-7	TRBV19	TRBD1	.	TGTGCCAGTAAATCGTCCGGACAGGGCCACGAGCAGTACTTC	CASKSSGQGHEQYF